These 17 T cell receptor beta chains were all obtained from the same sample, sequenced in a study of blood T cells in healthy people across ages. PCR was performed a second time for roughly 7 to 12 cycles using a sample-barcoded 5' primer and a J-beta primer mix. One entry per CDR3 protein results from TCRdb running MiXCR on the 5' RACE reads. The table has some 1.5 million distinct CDR3 sequences, 35% to 45% seen once. The specimen was blood. The receptors were gathered from a woman aged 18 to 35 in good health.

V usage is TRBV10-3 and J usage is TRBJ1-2, with no clear D. Germline V CDR1 and CDR2: ENHRY, SYGVKD. V was clipped by 3 bases and J by 2 bases, with 10 bases between them. CDR3 length: 14 amino acids. The CDR3 DNA sequence: TGTGCCATCAGTGAAAAAACTGGAAACTATGGCTACACCTTC. Protein product: CAISEKTGNYGYTF.

This clonotype was observed a handful of times. The rearrangement uses TRBV7-2 and TRBJ2-3; 7 positions agree with TRBD2. CDR3 size: 16 residues. Trimming cost V 5 bases and J 2 bases; bases outside gene matches: 10. Germline V gene sequence: CDR1 SGHTA, CDR2 FQGNSA. CDR3 amino acids: CASSVRLLAITDTQYF. CDR3 in DNA: TGTGCCAGCAGCGTGCGATTACTAGCGATCACAGATACGCAGTATTTT.

This chain links TRBV12-3 or TRBV12-4 with TRBJ2-5; 11 bases line up with TRBD2. The CDR3 covers 17 residues. The J segment lost 0 bases and the V segment lost 3 bases, leaving 6 bases of the junction unmatched. This CDR3 is CASSFGTSGLYQETQYF. The CDR3 DNA reads as TGTGCCAGCAGTTTTGGGACTAGCGGCCTGTACCAAGAGACCCAGTACTTC.

This clonotype has just a few counts. This chain uses TRBV7-2 with TRBJ2-1, with 8 bases that match TRBD2. CDR1 is SGHTA, CDR2 FQGNSA, per germline. After removal of 5 bases from V and 6 bases from J, the junction contained 9 bases not matched to a gene. CDR3 length: 15 amino acids. The CDR3: CASSTTSSGPNEQFF. Written as DNA, the CDR3 is TGTGCCAGCAGCACTACTTCTAGCGGGCCCAATGAGCAGTTCTTC.

This chain joins TRBV20-1 and TRBJ1-2; 8 bases line up with TRBD1. The trim removed 5 bases at V and 4 bases at J, leaving 9 bases unmatched. The germline V gene encodes CDR1 DFQATT and CDR2 SNEGSKA (reference sequence). This CDR3 is built from 14 residues. The CDR3 DNA sequence: TGCAGTGCTTCCCTACAGGGGGTGGCCTATGGCTACACCTTC. Translating gives CSASLQGVAYGYTF.

The chain is built from TRBV6-6 and TRBJ1-1; TRBD1 aligns across 8 bases. CDR3 length equals 15 residues. With V trimmed by 2 bases and J by 5 bases, 7 bases remained unmatched. Germline lookup yields CDR1 MNHNY and CDR2 SVGAGI (reference sequence). The DNA for the CDR3 is TGTGCCAGCAGTTACAGGAGGACAGGGAAAACTGAAGCTTTCTTT. Protein: CASSYRRTGKTEAFF.

The rearrangement uses TRBV6-5 and TRBJ2-2; TRBD2 might be the D (6 bases). This CDR3 is 14 amino acids long. V lost 8 bases and J lost 1, with 11 bases in between. Germline V gene sequence: CDR1 MNHEY, CDR2 SVGAGI. The CDR3 DNA sequence: TGTGCCAGCGGGCGGGACTTGAACACCGGGGAGCTGTTTTTT. Residues: CASGRDLNTGELFF.

This clonotype was detected only a few times. The chain employs TRBV12-3 or TRBV12-4 and TRBJ2-4; no clear D gene. The J call may be mistaken, given a closer DNA end match to TRBJ2-5. The CDR3 covers 13 residues. Here the CDR3 DNA reads TGTGCCAGTTTCAAGTTTGCGGAAGAGACCCAGTACTTC. Its protein is CASFKFAEETQYF.

The chain carries TRBV7-2 and TRBJ2-7; D not resolved. The V end lost 8 bases, the J end lost 1 base, and 9 bases lay between the germline ends. CDR1 and CDR2 (germline): SGHTA, FQGNSA. The CDR3 loop spans 12 amino acids. The CDR3, as DNA: TGTGCCAGCGGCATTCTTTCCTACGAGCAGTACTTC. Protein product: CASGILSYEQYF.

This clonotype showed up just once. The rearrangement uses TRBV12-3 or TRBV12-4 and TRBJ2-2; D ambiguous. Trimming cost V 7 bases and J 6 bases, with 6 bases left between them. The CDR3 runs to 11 residues. The CDR3 is CASKFAGELFF. In DNA, the CDR3 is TGTGCCAGCAAGTTCGCCGGGGAGCTGTTTTTT.

This chain uses TRBV4-1 with TRBJ2-3, with 12 bases lining up with TRBD2. Trimming took 0 bases from V and 4 from J; bases not matched to a gene: 5. The CDR3 is made up of 17 amino acids. Germline V gives CDR1 MGHRA, CDR2 YSYEKL. The CDR3 DNA sequence: TGCGCCAGCAGCCAAGATTGGACTAGCGGGGCGGCAGATACGCAGTATTTT. It encodes CASSQDWTSGAADTQYF.

The V gene is TRBV20-1, the J gene TRBJ2-5; D not certain. Germline V gene data show CDR1 as DFQATT and CDR2 as SNEGSKA (reference sequence). This CDR3 has 16 residues. V shed 1 base and J shed 5 bases, with 20 bases lying between them. The CDR3 loop is CSARGPTYDFRETQYF. The CDR3 nucleotides are TGCAGTGCTAGAGGGCCTACTTACGACTTTCGGGAGACCCAGTACTTC.

V is TRBV10-3 and J is TRBJ1-3, with D unclear. V lost 6 bases to trimming and J lost 0 bases, with 12 bases between them. The CDR3 totals 15 residues. In germline, CDR1 is ENHRY, CDR2 SYGVKD. CDR3 region: CAISEPGSSGNTIYF. DNA for the CDR3: TGTGCCATCAGCGAGCCGGGGAGCTCTGGAAACACCATATATTTT.

This clonotype was detected a few times. This clone may be a read error of a much larger clone one base away. V and J are TRBV6-5 and TRBJ1-2; 7 bases fit TRBD1. The J segment lost 4 bases and the V segment lost 6 bases, leaving 2 bases of the junction unmatched. The CDR3 sequence is 12 residues long. CDR1 MNHEY and CDR2 SVGAGI come from the germline V gene. CDR3 protein: CASRRQGYGYTF. Written as DNA, the CDR3 is TGTGCCAGCAGGAGACAGGGCTATGGCTACACCTTC.

DNA of the CDR3: TGTGCCAGCAGTGAAGAACCTACTCCTCATTTGGATGGCTACACCTTC. Its translation: CASSEEPTPHLDGYTF. This chain uses TRBV2 with TRBJ1-2, with no clear D. The CDR3 runs to 16 residues. Germline V gives CDR1 SNHLY, CDR2 FYNNEI. Deletions cut 1 base from V and 6 bases from J, with 18 bases between.

The chain carries TRBV4-3 and TRBJ1-2, with 9 bases fitting TRBD1. This CDR3 spans 16 amino acids. V shed 0 bases, J shed 8 bases, and the junction held 10 bases outside the gene matches. Germline V CDR1 and CDR2: LGHNA, YSLEER. CDR3 DNA: TGCGCCAGCAGCCAAGATCTCCGGGACAGGGCACGAGGCTACACCTTC. This gives the protein CASSQDLRDRARGYTF.

This clonotype was counted only a few times. This sequence joins TRBV3-1 and TRBJ1-2, with a possible D match to TRBD1 (6 bases). The germline CDR1 and CDR2 sequences are LGHDT and YNNKEL (reference sequence). This CDR3 spans 13 amino acids. V gave up 2 bases and J gave up 7 bases, with 11 bases separating them. CDR3 in DNA: TGTGCCAGCAGCCAATCGGGACATCGTGGCTACACCTTC. It specifies CASSQSGHRGYTF. Combining the CDR3 with reference TRBV3-1 and TRBJ1-2 gives the whole variable domain DTAVSQTPKYLVTQMGNDKSIKCEQNLGHDTMYWYKQDSKKFLKIMFSYNNKELIINETVPNRFSPKSPDKAHLNLHINSLELGDSAVYFCASSQSGHRGYTFGSGTRLTVV.